A selection of T cell receptor beta chains follows, all from one sample in a study of T-cell reconstitution after alpha-beta-depleted transplantation in children. TCRdb analysed the PCR reads with MiXCR anew, one entry per CDR3 protein. Among roughly 300,000 distinct CDR3 sequences, around 10% were seen once, and the ten largest hold about a quarter. Sequencing used peripheral blood, obtained 180 days after TCRalphabeta/CD19-depleted stem cell transplant. The receptor source for this set is a male patient aged 2-15 years who had a stem cell transplant for chronic granulomatous disease, so the T cells may come from the graft donor. Both conserved end residues are part of each CDR3. Each record gives: clone size, D gene, V gene, J gene, CDR3 protein, CDR3 DNA. The D gene is left open where the match is weak. Clone size, where shown, is once, few, many, or a class for clones that have expanded.

many,-,TRBV27,TRBJ2-3,CASSLPLGDPHTDTQYF,TGTGCCAGCAGTTTACCCCTCGGGGACCCCCACACAGATACGCAGTATTTT
-,TRBD2,TRBV20-1,TRBJ2-1,CCARTSGRARTVDEQFF,TGCTGTGCGCGGACTAGCGGGAGGGCCAGGACCGTCGATGAGCAGTTCTTC
many,-,TRBV29-1,TRBJ2-5,CSVEDGTGRQETQYF,TGCAGCGTTGAAGACGGCACAGGGAGGCAAGAGACCCAGTACTTC
-,TRBD2,TRBV19,TRBJ2-3,CASSSRRAGATDTQYF,TGTGCCAGTAGTTCCAGGCGAGCGGGAGCCACAGATACGCAGTATTTT
many,-,TRBV28,TRBJ1-2,CASSTPTGANYGYTF,TGTGCCAGCAGTACCCCAACAGGAGCTAACTATGGCTACACCTTC
many,-,TRBV12-3/TRBV12-4,TRBJ2-7,CASSPTGPAKDYEQYF,TGTGCCAGCAGTCCCACAGGGCCGGCTAAAGACTACGAGCAGTACTTC
many,-,TRBV5-1,TRBJ2-3,CASSTTGKPTDTQYF,TGCGCCAGCAGCACAACCGGGAAACCCACAGATACGCAGTATTTT
-,TRBD1,TRBV20-1,TRBJ1-1,CSARREDRVTFF,TGCAGTGCCCGGCGAGAGGACAGGGTCACTTTCTTT
many,-,TRBV18,TRBJ2-2,CASSPLGNGELFF,TGTGCCAGCTCACCCCTCGGTAACGGGGAGCTGTTTTTT
many,-,TRBV6-5,TRBJ2-3,CASSFGLNSDTQYF,TGTGCCAGCAGTTTCGGACTGAATTCAGATACGCAGTATTTT
many,TRBD1,TRBV9,TRBJ2-7,CASSDDRAYEQYF,TGTGCCAGCAGCGATGACAGGGCCTACGAGCAGTACTTC
many,-,TRBV12-3/TRBV12-4,TRBJ2-5,CASSLRQGDQETQYF,TGTGCCAGCAGTTTACGTCAGGGAGACCAAGAGACCCAGTACTTC
many,-,TRBV7-2,TRBJ2-5,CASSVWGAPQETQYF,TGTGCCAGCAGCGTTTGGGGGGCCCCGCAAGAGACCCAGTACTTC
many,TRBD1,TRBV7-2,TRBJ1-2,CASSLVQGTEYGYTF,TGTGCCAGCAGCTTAGTTCAAGGGACAGAATATGGCTACACCTTC
many,TRBD1,TRBV20-1,TRBJ2-7,CSAIHRGYGYEQYF,TGCAGTGCTATCCACAGGGGGTACGGCTACGAGCAGTACTTC
many,-,TRBV27,TRBJ1-5,CASSFQANQPQHF,TGTGCCAGCAGTTTTCAGGCTAATCAGCCCCAGCATTTT
many,TRBD2,TRBV7-2,TRBJ2-7,CASSLEPSGGARQYF,TGTGCCAGCAGCTTAGAACCTAGCGGGGGGGCCCGGCAGTACTTC
many,-,TRBV20-1,TRBJ1-6,CSADYMTGANSPLHF,TGCAGTGCCGATTATATGACAGGAGCTAATTCACCCCTCCACTTT
many,TRBD1,TRBV12-3/TRBV12-4,TRBJ1-2,CASSLGGTAYGYTF,TGTGCCAGCAGTTTAGGTGGGACAGCCTATGGCTACACCTTC
many,TRBD1,TRBV10-3,TRBJ2-6,CAISESGTGVVGANVLTF,TGTGCCATCAGTGAGTCCGGGACAGGGGTAGTTGGGGCCAACGTCCTGACTTTC
many,TRBD1,TRBV12-3/TRBV12-4,TRBJ2-3,CASRGTGGPTDTQYF,TGTGCCAGCAGAGGGACAGGAGGACCCACAGATACGCAGTATTTT
many,-,TRBV7-9,TRBJ1-5,CASSLDQPQHF,TGTGCCAGCAGCCTAGATCAGCCCCAGCATTTT
many,TRBD2,TRBV28,TRBJ2-5,CASSLWGTSGRPETQYF,TGTGCCAGCAGTTTATGGGGGACTAGCGGGAGACCAGAGACCCAGTACTTC
few,-,TRBV30,TRBJ2-2,CAWRMYTGELFF,TGTGCCTGGAGGATGTACACCGGGGAGCTGTTTTTT
many,-,TRBV7-3,TRBJ2-3,CASSEGRADTQYF,TGTGCCAGCTCGGAGGGCCGGGCAGATACGCAGTATTTT
many,-,TRBV18,TRBJ2-1,CASSPLNGEQFF,TGTGCCAGCTCACCCTTGAACGGTGAGCAGTTCTTC
many,TRBD1,TRBV20-1,TRBJ2-1,CSALQGYEQFF,TGCAGTGCATTACAGGGGTATGAGCAGTTCTTC
many,-,TRBV29-1,TRBJ2-6,CSARISGANVLTF,TGCAGCGCCCGCATTTCTGGGGCCAACGTCCTGACTTTC
many,TRBD1,TRBV5-5,TRBJ2-7,CASSRGDRVYEQYF,TGTGCCAGCAGCCGGGGGGACAGGGTCTACGAGCAGTACTTC
-,TRBD2,TRBV14,TRBJ2-1,CASSQDSGAFYNEQFF,TGTGCCAGCAGCCAAGATAGCGGGGCTTTCTACAATGAGCAGTTCTTC